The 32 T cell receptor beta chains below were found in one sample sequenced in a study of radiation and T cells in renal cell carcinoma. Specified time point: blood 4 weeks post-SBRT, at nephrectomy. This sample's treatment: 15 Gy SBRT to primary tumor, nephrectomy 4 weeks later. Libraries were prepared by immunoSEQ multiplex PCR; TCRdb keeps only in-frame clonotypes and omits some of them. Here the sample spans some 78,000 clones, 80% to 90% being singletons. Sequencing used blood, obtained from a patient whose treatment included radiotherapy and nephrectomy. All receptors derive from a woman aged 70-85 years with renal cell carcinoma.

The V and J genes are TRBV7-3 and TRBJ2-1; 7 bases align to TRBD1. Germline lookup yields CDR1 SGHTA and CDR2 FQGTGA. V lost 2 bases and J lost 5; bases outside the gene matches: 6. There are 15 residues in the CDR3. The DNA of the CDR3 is TGTGCCAGCAGCTTAGTAGGGGGCCAACACAATGAGCAGTTCTTC. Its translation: CASSLVGGQHNEQFF.

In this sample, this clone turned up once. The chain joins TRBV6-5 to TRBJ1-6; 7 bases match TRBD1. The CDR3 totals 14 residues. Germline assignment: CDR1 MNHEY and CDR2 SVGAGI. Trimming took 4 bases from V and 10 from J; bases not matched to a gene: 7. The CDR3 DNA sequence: TGTGCCAGCAGTTTCGGACAGGAGCGGTCACCCCTCCACTTT. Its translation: CASSFGQERSPLHF.

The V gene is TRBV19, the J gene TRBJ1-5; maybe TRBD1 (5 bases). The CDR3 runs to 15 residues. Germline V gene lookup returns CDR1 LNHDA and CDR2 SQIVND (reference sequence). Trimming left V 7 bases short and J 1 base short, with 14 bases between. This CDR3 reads CASTSRAFSNQPQHF. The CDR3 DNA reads TGTGCCAGTACCTCCAGGGCCTTCAGCAATCAGCCCCAGCATTTT.

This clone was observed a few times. CDR3 sequence (DNA): TGTGCCAGCAGCCAAGGGAGGAACACTGAAGCTTTCTTT. It yields the protein CASSQGRNTEAFF. The V gene is TRBV7-2, the J gene TRBJ1-1; D call uncertain. The germline CDR1 and CDR2 sequences are SGHTA and FQGNSA. Deletions cut 5 bases from V and 1 base from J, with 8 bases between. The CDR3 runs 13 residues. The complete variable domain, with remaining parts taken from reference TRBV7-2 and TRBJ1-1, reads GAGVSQSPSNKVTEKGKDVELRCDPISGHTALYWYRQSLGQGLEFLIYFQGNSAPDKSGLPSDRFSAERTGGSVSTLTIQRTQQEDSAVYLCASSQGRNTEAFFGQGTRLTVV.

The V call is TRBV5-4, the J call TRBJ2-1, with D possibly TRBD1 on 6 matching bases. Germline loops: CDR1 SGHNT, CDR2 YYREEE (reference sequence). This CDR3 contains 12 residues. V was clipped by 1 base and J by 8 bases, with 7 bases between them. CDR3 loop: CASSLTGYEQFF. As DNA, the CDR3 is TGTGCCAGCAGCTTGACAGGGTATGAGCAGTTCTTC.

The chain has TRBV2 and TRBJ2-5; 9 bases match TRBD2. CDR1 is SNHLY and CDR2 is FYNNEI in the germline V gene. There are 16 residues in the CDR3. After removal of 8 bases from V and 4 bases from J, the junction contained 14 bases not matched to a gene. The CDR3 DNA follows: TGTGCCAGCCCACCCTCCGGGACTAGCCTTCGAGAGACCCAGTACTTC. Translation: CASPPSGTSLRETQYF.

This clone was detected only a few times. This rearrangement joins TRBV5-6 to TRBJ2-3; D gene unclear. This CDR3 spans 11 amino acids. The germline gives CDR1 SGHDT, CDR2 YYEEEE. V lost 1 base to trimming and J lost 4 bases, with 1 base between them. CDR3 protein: CASSLSDTQYF. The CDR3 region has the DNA TGTGCCAGCAGCTTGTCAGATACGCAGTATTTT.

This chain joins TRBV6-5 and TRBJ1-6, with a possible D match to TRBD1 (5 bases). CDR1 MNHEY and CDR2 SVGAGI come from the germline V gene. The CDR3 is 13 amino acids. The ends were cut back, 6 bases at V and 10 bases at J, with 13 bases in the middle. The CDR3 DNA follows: TGTGCCAGCAGCCTCAGGGATTTCTCACCCCTCCACTTT. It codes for CASSLRDFSPLHF.

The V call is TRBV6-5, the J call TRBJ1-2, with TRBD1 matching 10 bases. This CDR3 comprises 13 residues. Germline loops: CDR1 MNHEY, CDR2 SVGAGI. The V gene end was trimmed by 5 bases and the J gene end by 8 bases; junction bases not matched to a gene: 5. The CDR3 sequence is CASSRTGGRGYTF. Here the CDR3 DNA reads TGTGCCAGCAGTCGGACAGGGGGACGCGGCTACACCTTC.

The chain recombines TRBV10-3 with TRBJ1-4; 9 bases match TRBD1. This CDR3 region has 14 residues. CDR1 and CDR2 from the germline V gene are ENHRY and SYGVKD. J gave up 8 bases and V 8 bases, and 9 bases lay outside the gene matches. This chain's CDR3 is CAIGRTGVEEKLFF. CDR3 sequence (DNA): TGTGCCATCGGTAGGACAGGGGTCGAGGAAAAACTGTTTTTT.

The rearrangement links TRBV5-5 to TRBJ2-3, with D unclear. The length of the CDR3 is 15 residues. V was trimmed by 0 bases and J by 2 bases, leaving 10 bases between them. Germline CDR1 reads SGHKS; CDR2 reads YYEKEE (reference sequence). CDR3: CASSLVLPPTDTQYF. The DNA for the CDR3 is TGTGCCAGCAGCTTGGTGCTTCCTCCCACAGATACGCAGTATTTT.

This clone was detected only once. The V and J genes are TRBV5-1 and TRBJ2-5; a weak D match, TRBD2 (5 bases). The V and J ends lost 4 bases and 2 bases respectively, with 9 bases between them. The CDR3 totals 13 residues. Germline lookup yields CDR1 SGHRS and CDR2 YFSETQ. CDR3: CASSRPGQETQYF. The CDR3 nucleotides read TGCGCCAGCAGCCGACCGGGACAAGAGACCCAGTACTTC.

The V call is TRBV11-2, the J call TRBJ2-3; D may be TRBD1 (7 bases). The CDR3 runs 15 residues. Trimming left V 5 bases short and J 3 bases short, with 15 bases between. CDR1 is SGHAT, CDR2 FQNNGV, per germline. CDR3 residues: CASSPRQGLTDTQYF. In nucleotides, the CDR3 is TGTGCCAGCAGCCCCCGACAGGGACTTACAGATACGCAGTATTTT.

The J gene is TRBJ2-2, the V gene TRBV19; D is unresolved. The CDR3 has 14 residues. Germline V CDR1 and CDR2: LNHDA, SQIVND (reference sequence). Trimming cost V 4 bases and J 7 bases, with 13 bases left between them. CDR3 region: CASSRGTLGGELFF. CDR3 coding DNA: TGTGCCAGTAGTAGAGGTACTTTGGGCGGGGAGCTGTTTTTT.

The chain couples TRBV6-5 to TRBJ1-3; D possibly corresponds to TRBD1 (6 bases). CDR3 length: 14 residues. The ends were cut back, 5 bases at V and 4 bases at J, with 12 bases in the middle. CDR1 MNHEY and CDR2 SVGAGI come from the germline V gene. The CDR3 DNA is TGTGCCAGCAGTCCCGGGACACTGGGAAACACCATATATTTT. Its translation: CASSPGTLGNTIYF.

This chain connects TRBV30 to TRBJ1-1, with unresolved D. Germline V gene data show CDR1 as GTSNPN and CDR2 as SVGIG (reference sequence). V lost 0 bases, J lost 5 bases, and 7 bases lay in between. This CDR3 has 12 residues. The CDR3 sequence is CAWSVRWTEAFF. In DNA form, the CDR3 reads TGTGCCTGGAGTGTACGATGGACTGAAGCTTTCTTT.

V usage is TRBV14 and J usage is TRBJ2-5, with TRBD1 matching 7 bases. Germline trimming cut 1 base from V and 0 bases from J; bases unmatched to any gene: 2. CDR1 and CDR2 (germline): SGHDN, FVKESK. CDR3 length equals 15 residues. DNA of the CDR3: TGTGCCAGCAGCCAAGCGGGACAGAACCAAGAGACCCAGTACTTC. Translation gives CASSQAGQNQETQYF.

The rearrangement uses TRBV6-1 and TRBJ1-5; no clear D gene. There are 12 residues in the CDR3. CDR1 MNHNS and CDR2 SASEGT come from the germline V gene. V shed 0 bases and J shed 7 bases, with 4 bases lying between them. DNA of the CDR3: TGTGCCAGCAGTGAAGCTAAACAGCCCCAGCATTTT. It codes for CASSEAKQPQHF.

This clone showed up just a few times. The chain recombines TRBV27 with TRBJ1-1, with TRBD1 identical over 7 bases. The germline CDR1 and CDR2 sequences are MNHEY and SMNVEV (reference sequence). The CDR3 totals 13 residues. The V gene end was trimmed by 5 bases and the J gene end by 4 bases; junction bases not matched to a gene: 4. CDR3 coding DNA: TGTGCCAGCAGTCCTACAGGGGCCACTGAAGCTTTCTTT. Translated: CASSPTGATEAFF.

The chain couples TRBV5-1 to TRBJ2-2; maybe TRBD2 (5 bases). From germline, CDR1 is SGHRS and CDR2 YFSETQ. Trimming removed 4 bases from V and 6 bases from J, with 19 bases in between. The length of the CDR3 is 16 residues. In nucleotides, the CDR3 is TGCGCCAGCAGCAGACGTGCTGGGAGCGCGGCCGGGGAGCTGTTTTTT. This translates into CASSRRAGSAAGELFF.

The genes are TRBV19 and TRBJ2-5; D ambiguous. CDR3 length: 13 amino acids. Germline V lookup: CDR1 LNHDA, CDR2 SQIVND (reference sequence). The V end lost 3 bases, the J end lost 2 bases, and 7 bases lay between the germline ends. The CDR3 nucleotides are TGTGCCAGTAGTATCAACAGTCAAGAGACCCAGTACTTC. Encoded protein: CASSINSQETQYF. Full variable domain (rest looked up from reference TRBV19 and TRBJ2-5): DGGITQSPKYLFRKEGQNVTLSCEQNLNHDAMYWYRQDPGQGLRLIYYSQIVNDFQKGDIAEGYSVSREKKESFPLTVTSAQKNPTAFYLCASSINSQETQYFGPGTRLLVL.

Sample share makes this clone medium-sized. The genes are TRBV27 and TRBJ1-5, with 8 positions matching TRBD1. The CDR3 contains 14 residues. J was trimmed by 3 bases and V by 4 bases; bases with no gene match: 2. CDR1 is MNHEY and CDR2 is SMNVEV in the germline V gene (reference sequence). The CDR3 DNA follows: TGTGCCAGCAGTTCGACAGGGGCCAATCAGCCCCAGCATTTT. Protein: CASSSTGANQPQHF.

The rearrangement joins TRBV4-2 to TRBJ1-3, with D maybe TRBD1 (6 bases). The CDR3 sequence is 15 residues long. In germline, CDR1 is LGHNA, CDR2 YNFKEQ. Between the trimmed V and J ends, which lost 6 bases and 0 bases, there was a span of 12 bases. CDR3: CASSPGEISGNTIYF. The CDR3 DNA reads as TGTGCCAGCAGTCCAGGGGAGATCTCTGGAAACACCATATATTTT.

As DNA, the CDR3 is TGTGCCAGCAGTTCAAGGGCGAGAAACTATGGCTACACCTTC. Protein product: CASSSRARNYGYTF. V usage is TRBV6-5 and J usage is TRBJ1-2; unclear D gene. The CDR3 has 14 residues. The germline V and J ends were trimmed by 4 bases and 2 bases, with 11 bases remaining between them. Germline V gene sequence: CDR1 MNHEY, CDR2 SVGAGI.

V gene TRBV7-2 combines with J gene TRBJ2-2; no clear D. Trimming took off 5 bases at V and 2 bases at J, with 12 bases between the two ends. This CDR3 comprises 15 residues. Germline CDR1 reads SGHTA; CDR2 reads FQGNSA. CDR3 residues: CASSAQRLNTGELFF. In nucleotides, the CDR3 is TGTGCCAGCAGCGCTCAAAGACTTAACACCGGGGAGCTGTTTTTT. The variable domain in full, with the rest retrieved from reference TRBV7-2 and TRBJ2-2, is GAGVSQSPSNKVTEKGKDVELRCDPISGHTALYWYRQSLGQGLEFLIYFQGNSAPDKSGLPSDRFSAERTGGSVSTLTIQRTQQEDSAVYLCASSAQRLNTGELFFGEGSRLTVL.

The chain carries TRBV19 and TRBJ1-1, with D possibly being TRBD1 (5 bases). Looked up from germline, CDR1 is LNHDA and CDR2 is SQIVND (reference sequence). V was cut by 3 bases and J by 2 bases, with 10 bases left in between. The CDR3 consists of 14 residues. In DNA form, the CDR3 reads TGTGCCAGTAGTATGGGGGGGTTCAACACTGAAGCTTTCTTT. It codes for CASSMGGFNTEAFF.

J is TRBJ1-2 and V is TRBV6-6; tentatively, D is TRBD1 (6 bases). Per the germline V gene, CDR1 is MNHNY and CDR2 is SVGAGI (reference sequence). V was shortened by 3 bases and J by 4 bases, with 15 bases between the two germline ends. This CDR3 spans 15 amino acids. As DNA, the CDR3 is TGTGCCAGCAGTTATGGGGCCCAGGGGCCCTATGGCTACACCTTC. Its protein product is CASSYGAQGPYGYTF.

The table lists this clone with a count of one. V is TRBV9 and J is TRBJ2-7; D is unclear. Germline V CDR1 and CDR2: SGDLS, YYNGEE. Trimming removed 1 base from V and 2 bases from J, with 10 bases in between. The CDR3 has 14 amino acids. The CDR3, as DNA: TGTGCCAGCAGCGTAAAATCAGAGGCCTACGAGCAGTACTTC. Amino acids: CASSVKSEAYEQYF.

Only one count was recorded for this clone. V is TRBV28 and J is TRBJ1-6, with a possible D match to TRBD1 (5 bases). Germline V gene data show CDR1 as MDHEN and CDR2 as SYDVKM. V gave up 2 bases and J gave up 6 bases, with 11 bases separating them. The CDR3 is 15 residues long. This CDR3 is CASSLGGTFNSPLHF. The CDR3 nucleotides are TGTGCCAGCAGTTTAGGAGGGACCTTTAATTCACCCCTCCACTTT.

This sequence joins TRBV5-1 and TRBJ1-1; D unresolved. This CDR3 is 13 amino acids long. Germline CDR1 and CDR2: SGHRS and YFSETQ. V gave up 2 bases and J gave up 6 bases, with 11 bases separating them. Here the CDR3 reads CASSLRVMAEAFF. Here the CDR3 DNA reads TGCGCCAGCAGCTTAAGGGTCATGGCTGAAGCTTTCTTT.

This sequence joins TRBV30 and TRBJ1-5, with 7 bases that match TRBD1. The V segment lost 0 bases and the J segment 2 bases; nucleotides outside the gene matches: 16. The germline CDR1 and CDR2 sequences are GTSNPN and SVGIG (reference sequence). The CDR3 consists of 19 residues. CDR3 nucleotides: TGTGCCTGGAGTGTACGTCCAGGGGGGAGTAGTTACGGCAATCAGCCCCAGCATTTT. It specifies CAWSVRPGGSSYGNQPQHF.

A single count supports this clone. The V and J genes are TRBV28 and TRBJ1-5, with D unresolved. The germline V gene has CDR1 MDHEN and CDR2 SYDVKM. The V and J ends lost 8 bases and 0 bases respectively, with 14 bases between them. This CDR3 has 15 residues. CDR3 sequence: CASYSRSYSNQPQHF. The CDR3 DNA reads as TGTGCCAGCTATAGCAGGAGCTATAGCAATCAGCCCCAGCATTTT.